This record looks at one T cell receptor (beta chain) sequence and its context. This record belongs to a study of a mutant IDH1 vaccine in newly diagnosed glioma. TCRdb keeps only in-frame clones here, not all; method: immunoSEQ multiplex PCR. Of roughly 50,000 clones listed, roughly 80% are singletons. Germline CDR1 is SEHNR and CDR2 is FQNEAQ (reference sequence). There are 17 residues in the CDR3. The V end lost 4 bases, the J end lost 2 bases, and 17 bases lay between the germline ends. Specified time point: baseline, week 1 (first vaccination visit). Noted treatment: pre-vaccination baseline after standard-of-care therapy.

The sample in question was PBMCs, obtained from a glioma patient treated with radiotherapy, temozolomide or both. V usage is TRBV7-9 and J usage is TRBJ2-2; the D call may be TRBD1 or TRBD2 (6 bases each). The receptor's source is a man aged 18 to 30 with glioma. The CDR3 DNA reads as TGTGCCAGCAGCTATTTAACCGGGGGCTTCAACACCGGGGAGCTGTTTTTT. Its translation: CASSYLTGGFNTGELFF.